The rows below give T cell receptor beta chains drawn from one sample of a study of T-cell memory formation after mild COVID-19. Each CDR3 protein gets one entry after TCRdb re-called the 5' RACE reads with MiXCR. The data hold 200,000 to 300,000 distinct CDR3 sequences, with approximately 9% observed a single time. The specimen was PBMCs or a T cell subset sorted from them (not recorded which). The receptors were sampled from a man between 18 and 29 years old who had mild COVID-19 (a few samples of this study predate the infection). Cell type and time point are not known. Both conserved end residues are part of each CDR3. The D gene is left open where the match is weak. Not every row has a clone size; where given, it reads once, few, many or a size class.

CDR3 protein: CASSYWAGPTDTQYF
CDR3 DNA: TGTGCCAGCAGTTATTGGGCGGGGCCAACAGATACGCAGTATTTT
clone size: many
J gene: TRBJ2-3
V gene: TRBV6-5
D gene: .

CDR3 protein: CASSKAIKQGASYGYTF
CDR3 DNA: TGTGCCAGCAGCAAAGCCATCAAACAGGGGGCTTCCTATGGCTACACCTTC
clone size: few
J gene: TRBJ1-2
V gene: TRBV21-1
D gene: .

CDR3 protein: CASSRTGVGTTGELFF
CDR3 DNA: TGTGCCAGCAGCCGGACCGGGGTCGGGACCACCGGGGAGCTGTTTTTT
clone size: .
J gene: TRBJ2-2
V gene: TRBV5-4
D gene: .

CDR3 protein: CASSPRSGLSYNEQFF
CDR3 DNA: TGTGCCAGCAGTCCCCGATCCGGACTCTCCTACAATGAGCAGTTCTTC
clone size: many
J gene: TRBJ2-1
V gene: TRBV12-3/TRBV12-4
D gene: .

CDR3 protein: CASSQGDYGYTF
CDR3 DNA: TGTGCCAGCTCCCAGGGAGACTATGGCTACACCTTC
clone size: .
J gene: TRBJ1-2
V gene: TRBV12-3/TRBV12-4
D gene: .

CDR3 protein: CASTPTSGYEQYF
CDR3 DNA: TGTGCCAGCACCCCGACTAGCGGCTACGAGCAGTACTTC
clone size: .
J gene: TRBJ2-7
V gene: TRBV12-3/TRBV12-4
D gene: TRBD2

CDR3 protein: CAISETGVAYNEQFF
CDR3 DNA: TGTGCCATCAGTGAGACAGGGGTGGCCTACAATGAGCAGTTCTTC
clone size: .
J gene: TRBJ2-1
V gene: TRBV10-3
D gene: TRBD1

CDR3 protein: CSVNSGTDTQYF
CDR3 DNA: TGCAGTGTAAATAGCGGCACAGATACGCAGTATTTT
clone size: .
J gene: TRBJ2-3
V gene: TRBV20-1
D gene: .

CDR3 protein: CASSQSQNYGYTF
CDR3 DNA: TGTGCCAGCAGTCAATCGCAGAACTATGGCTACACCTTC
clone size: few
J gene: TRBJ1-2
V gene: TRBV6-5
D gene: .

CDR3 protein: CASSLGQGGTEAFF
CDR3 DNA: TGCGCCAGCAGCTTGGGACAGGGGGGCACTGAAGCTTTCTTT
clone size: few
J gene: TRBJ1-1
V gene: TRBV5-1
D gene: TRBD1

CDR3 protein: CASSLLDSSTDTQYF
CDR3 DNA: TGCGCCAGCAGCTTACTGGACTCTAGCACAGATACGCAGTATTTT
clone size: many
J gene: TRBJ2-3
V gene: TRBV5-1
D gene: .

CDR3 protein: CASSYSRSGEQFF
CDR3 DNA: TGTGCCAGCAGTTACTCGCGGTCTGGGGAGCAGTTCTTC
clone size: .
J gene: TRBJ2-1
V gene: TRBV6-5
D gene: .

CDR3 protein: CASSESSGGQPQHF
CDR3 DNA: TGTGCCAGCAGTGAGTCCTCGGGGGGCCAGCCCCAGCATTTT
clone size: few
J gene: TRBJ1-5
V gene: TRBV2
D gene: .

CDR3 protein: CASSTGTGKGYTF
CDR3 DNA: TGTGCCAGCAGCACCGGGACAGGGAAAGGCTACACCTTC
clone size: few
J gene: TRBJ1-2
V gene: TRBV6-6
D gene: TRBD1

CDR3 protein: CASSLGTSGGTDTQYF
CDR3 DNA: TGCGCCAGCAGCTTGGGGACTAGCGGGGGTACAGATACGCAGTATTTT
clone size: few
J gene: TRBJ2-3
V gene: TRBV5-1
D gene: TRBD2

CDR3 protein: CSASRPDGGDTQYF
CDR3 DNA: TGCAGTGCTAGCCGTCCTGATGGTGGAGATACGCAGTATTTT
clone size: many
J gene: TRBJ2-3
V gene: TRBV20-1
D gene: .

CDR3 protein: CASSLAWTNNEQFF
CDR3 DNA: TGTGCCAGCAGCTTGGCCTGGACTAACAATGAGCAGTTCTTC
clone size: few
J gene: TRBJ2-1
V gene: TRBV7-9
D gene: .

CDR3 protein: CASSYVAPWGGELFF
CDR3 DNA: TGTGCCAGCAGCTACGTTGCCCCTTGGGGCGGGGAGCTGTTTTTT
clone size: few
J gene: TRBJ2-2
V gene: TRBV7-2
D gene: .

CDR3 protein: CASSHARATLHF
CDR3 DNA: TGTGCCAGCAGCCATGCCAGGGCTACCCTCCACTTT
clone size: many
J gene: TRBJ1-6
V gene: TRBV6-2/TRBV6-3
D gene: .

CDR3 protein: CASSTGQRNTEAFF
CDR3 DNA: TGCGCCAGCAGCACGGGACAGAGGAACACTGAAGCTTTCTTT
clone size: few
J gene: TRBJ1-1
V gene: TRBV5-1
D gene: TRBD1

CDR3 protein: CASSTVTGGRIF
CDR3 DNA: TGTGCCAGCAGCACAGTTACGGGAGGGCGAATCTTC
clone size: .
J gene: TRBJ2-1
V gene: TRBV5-4
D gene: TRBD2

CDR3 protein: CAISEEQGGETQYF
CDR3 DNA: TGTGCCATCAGTGAGGAACAGGGGGGAGAGACCCAGTACTTC
clone size: .
J gene: TRBJ2-5
V gene: TRBV10-3
D gene: TRBD1

CDR3 protein: CASSQDGWGANTGELFF
CDR3 DNA: TGCGCCAGCAGCCAAGATGGATGGGGGGCAAACACCGGGGAGCTGTTTTTT
clone size: few
J gene: TRBJ2-2
V gene: TRBV4-1
D gene: .

CDR3 protein: CASQGQATAGTQYF
CDR3 DNA: TGTGCCAGCCAGGGACAGGCGACGGCAGGTACGCAGTATTTT
clone size: .
J gene: TRBJ2-3
V gene: TRBV2
D gene: TRBD1

CDR3 protein: CASSLSGRGLDEQFF
CDR3 DNA: TGTGCCAGCAGTTTATCTGGCAGGGGGCTTGATGAGCAGTTCTTC
clone size: .
J gene: TRBJ2-1
V gene: TRBV27
D gene: TRBD1

CDR3 protein: CASSVGRAPSTDTQYF
CDR3 DNA: TGTGCCAGCAGCGTAGGGAGGGCCCCTAGCACAGATACGCAGTATTTT
clone size: few
J gene: TRBJ2-3
V gene: TRBV9
D gene: .

CDR3 protein: CASSSTGTNTEAFF
CDR3 DNA: TGTGCCAGCAGCTCAACAGGGACGAACACTGAAGCTTTCTTT
clone size: .
J gene: TRBJ1-1
V gene: TRBV7-3
D gene: .

CDR3 protein: CAISENSVSYNEQFF
CDR3 DNA: TGTGCCATCAGTGAAAACTCAGTCTCCTACAATGAGCAGTTCTTC
clone size: few
J gene: TRBJ2-1
V gene: TRBV10-3
D gene: .

CDR3 protein: CSAQPGGEVFF
CDR3 DNA: TGCAGTGCCCAACCGGGCGGGGAGGTGTTTTTT
clone size: few
J gene: TRBJ1-4
V gene: TRBV20-1
D gene: .

CDR3 protein: CASSPGTTAGAQYF
CDR3 DNA: TGTGCCAGCTCACCCGGGACTACCGCGGGGGCCCAGTACTTC
clone size: .
J gene: TRBJ2-5
V gene: TRBV18
D gene: TRBD2

CDR3 protein: CASSPRTAFNTEAFF
CDR3 DNA: TGTGCCAGCAGCCCCCGGACAGCCTTCAACACTGAAGCTTTCTTT
clone size: .
J gene: TRBJ1-1
V gene: TRBV7-2
D gene: .

CDR3 protein: CASSYRTGDYSNQPQHF
CDR3 DNA: TGTGCCAGCAGTTACCGGACAGGGGATTATAGCAATCAGCCCCAGCATTTT
clone size: .
J gene: TRBJ1-5
V gene: TRBV6-5
D gene: TRBD1

CDR3 protein: CASSGGDGQPQHF
CDR3 DNA: TGTGCCAGCAGTGGGGGTGACGGTCAGCCCCAGCATTTT
clone size: many
J gene: TRBJ1-5
V gene: TRBV12-3/TRBV12-4
D gene: .

CDR3 protein: CASSPGRGRNEQFF
CDR3 DNA: TGTGCCAGCAGTCCCGGACGGGGACGCAATGAGCAGTTCTTC
clone size: few
J gene: TRBJ2-1
V gene: TRBV12-3/TRBV12-4
D gene: .

CDR3 protein: CASSLAGSTNTEAFF
CDR3 DNA: TGTGCCAGCAGTTTAGCGGGGAGTACGAACACTGAAGCTTTCTTT
clone size: .
J gene: TRBJ1-1
V gene: TRBV12-3/TRBV12-4
D gene: .